The next 3 T cell receptor beta chains were all read from a single sample in a study of cytomegalovirus exposure and HLA in healthy donors. This PCR relied on a set of 60 Vbeta primers and 13 Jbeta primers. Clones were sequenced by immunoSEQ multiplex PCR, and TCRdb holds only the in-frame ones, with some missing. The sample has 200,000 to 250,000 clones, approximately 88% seen once. The sequenced sample consisted of PBMCs. The receptors come from a boy aged 2 to 10 in good health and CMV-seronegative.

The V call is TRBV11-2, the J call TRBJ2-7; tentatively, D is TRBD1 (5 bases). Germline CDR1 and CDR2: SGHAT and FQNNGV. With 5 bases removed from V and 0 bases from J, the gap between germline ends came to 14 bases. This CDR3 spans 15 amino acids. CDR3: CASSKTASPSYEQYF. CDR3 nucleotides: TGTGCCAGCAGCAAGACAGCCTCACCCTCCTACGAGCAGTACTTC.

The chain has TRBV6-1 and TRBJ2-5; a weak D match, TRBD2 (6 bases). CDR1 is MNHNS and CDR2 is SASEGT in the germline V gene. The CDR3 length is 13 residues. V lost 3 bases and J 5 bases, leaving 10 bases between the germline ends. The CDR3 nucleotides read TGTGCCAGCAGTGACGGCGGGGTCGAGACCCAGTACTTC. Encoded protein: CASSDGGVETQYF.

The rearrangement uses TRBV7-8 and TRBJ2-5; 7 positions match TRBD2. The closer fit of TRBJ2-7 to the DNA end suggests the J call may be wrong. Germline assignment: CDR1 SGHVS and CDR2 FQNEAQ. The CDR3 covers 15 residues. The CDR3 bases are TGTGCCAGCAGCCTCAGACTAGCTTCCTCCTACGAGCAGTACTTC. Translation: CASSLRLASSYEQYF.